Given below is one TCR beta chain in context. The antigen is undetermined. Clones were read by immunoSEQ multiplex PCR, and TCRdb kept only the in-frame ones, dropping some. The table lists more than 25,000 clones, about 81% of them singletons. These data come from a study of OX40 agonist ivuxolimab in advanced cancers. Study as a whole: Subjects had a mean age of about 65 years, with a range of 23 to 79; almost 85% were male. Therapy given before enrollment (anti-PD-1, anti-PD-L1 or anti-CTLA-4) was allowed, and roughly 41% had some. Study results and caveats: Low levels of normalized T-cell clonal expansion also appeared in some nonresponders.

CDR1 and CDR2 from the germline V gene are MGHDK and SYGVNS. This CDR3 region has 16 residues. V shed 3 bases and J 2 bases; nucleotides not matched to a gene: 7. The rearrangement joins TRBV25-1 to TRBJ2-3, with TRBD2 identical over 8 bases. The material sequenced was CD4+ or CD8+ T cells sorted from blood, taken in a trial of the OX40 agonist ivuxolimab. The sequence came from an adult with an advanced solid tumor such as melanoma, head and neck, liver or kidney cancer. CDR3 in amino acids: CASSEASGRLTDTQYF. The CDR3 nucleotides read TGTGCCAGCAGTGAGGCTAGCGGGCGCCTCACAGATACGCAGTATTTT.